These T cell receptor beta chains were read from a single sample in a study of lymphopenia after photon versus proton radiotherapy. Method: immunoSEQ multiplex PCR; TCRdb's copy keeps in-frame clones and lacks some. The sample includes approximately 31,000 clones, under 90% of them seen just once. The sample consisted of peripheral blood, taken from a patient treated with proton-based radiotherapy. The receptors originated from a woman aged 70-85 years with pancreatic cancer. The CDR3 runs from the conserved cysteine through the conserved F or W. A D gene is named only where the DNA matches it firmly. The listing skips clone size in some rows; elsewhere it reads once, few, many or a size class.

TRBV5-4	.	13	TRBJ1-1	.	TGTGCCAGCAGCTTGGGTATGAACACTGAAGCTTTCTTT	CASSLGMNTEAFF
TRBV7-3	.	15	TRBJ2-3	TRBD1	TGTGCCAGCAGCTTAGGGACAGGATTCCAAGATACGCAGTATTTT	CASSLGTGFQDTQYF
TRBV29-1	.	13	TRBJ1-1	.	TGCAGCGTTGTTATCTCAATGAACACTGAAGCTTTCTTT	CSVVISMNTEAFF
TRBV7-2	.	17	TRBJ2-3	TRBD2	TGTGCCAGCAGCTCCCCGGAAAGCGGGAGATTTATAGATACGCAGTATTTT	CASSSPESGRFIDTQYF
TRBV28	few	18	TRBJ1-2	.	TGTGCCAGCAGTTTTGGACGTTGGAAGGACAGCGGATTCTATGGCTACACCTTC	CASSFGRWKDSGFYGYTF
TRBV19	.	13	TRBJ1-2	.	TGTGCCAGTAGTGTCGCAGGGGCAGGCGGCTACACCTTC	CASSVAGAGGYTF
TRBV11-2	.	13	TRBJ1-1	TRBD1	TGTGCCAGCAGTCAGGGTAGGAGACAGGGAGCTTTCTTT	CASSQGRRQGAFF
TRBV7-6	.	16	TRBJ2-1	TRBD2	TGTGCCAGCAGCTCAGAGCGGGAGGAAGGGATCAATGAGCAGTTCTTC	CASSSEREEGINEQFF
TRBV14	.	12	TRBJ2-7	.	TGTGCCAGCAGCCAAGCAGGGCTCGAGCAGTACTTC	CASSQAGLEQYF
TRBV4-1	once	15	TRBJ2-6	.	TGCGCCAGCGGTCGCGAATACTCTGGGGCCAACGTCCTGACTTTC	CASGREYSGANVLTF
TRBV28	.	14	TRBJ2-5	.	TGTGCCAGCAGTTTATGGCCAGGGCGGGAGACCCAGTACTTC	CASSLWPGRETQYF
TRBV5-6	.	14	TRBJ2-7	TRBD2	TGTGCCAGCAGCTCGGGACTAGCGCCATACGAGCAGTACTTC	CASSSGLAPYEQYF
TRBV11-2	.	15	TRBJ1-1	.	TGTGCCACCAGCGACTCCGGGACACCGAACACTGAAGCTTTCTTT	CATSDSGTPNTEAFF
TRBV4-3	.	17	TRBJ2-7	.	TGCGCCAGCAGCCAAGATCGATACAGGGATGGAGGAGACGAGCAGTACTTC	CASSQDRYRDGGDEQYF
TRBV6-5	.	14	TRBJ1-3	.	TGTGCCAGCAGCTCAGGGGCTCGCGGAAACACCATATATTTT	CASSSGARGNTIYF
TRBV9	.	15	TRBJ2-5	TRBD1	TGTGCCAGCAGCGAGGGGACAGTGACCTCAGAGACCCAGTACTTC	CASSEGTVTSETQYF
TRBV27	.	14	TRBJ1-6	.	TGTGCTAGCAGTTTGGGAGCTTATAATTCACCCCTCCACTTT	CASSLGAYNSPLHF
TRBV11-2	.	16	TRBJ2-5	.	TGTGCCAGCAGCTTAGGATCGGCCGTGATCAGGGAGACCCAGTACTTC	CASSLGSAVIRETQYF
TRBV7-3	.	16	TRBJ2-3	TRBD2	TGTGCCAGCAGCTTAACTGGGACTAGCGGCACAGATACGCAGTATTTT	CASSLTGTSGTDTQYF
TRBV28	once	15	TRBJ2-7	TRBD1	TGTGCCAGCAGGCCAGGGGGGACAGGGCCGGCCGAGCAGTACTTC	CASRPGGTGPAEQYF
TRBV5-1	.	14	TRBJ1-5	.	TGCGCCAGCAGCCCCGGGGGGGGCAATCAGCCCCAGCATTTT	CASSPGGGNQPQHF
TRBV30	few	14	TRBJ1-1	TRBD1	TGTGCCTGGAGTGTAGGGGACAGGGTGACTGAAGCTTTCTTT	CAWSVGDRVTEAFF
TRBV4-2	.	17	TRBJ2-1	.	TGTGCCAGCAGCCGAGGTACGGGGGCGGGATCTCCCAATGAGCAGTTCTTC	CASSRGTGAGSPNEQFF
TRBV7-3	.	13	TRBJ1-2	.	TGTGCCAGCAGCTCGGACAGTTTAGTAGGCTACACCTTC	CASSSDSLVGYTF
TRBV19	.	15	TRBJ1-2	.	TGTGCCAGTAGTATATATGACAGTCCAAACTATGGCTACACCTTC	CASSIYDSPNYGYTF
TRBV6-8	once	16	TRBJ2-5	.	TGTGCCAGCAGTTACAAGGAGGCGGGAAGGAAGGAGACCCAGTACTTC	CASSYKEAGRKETQYF
TRBV4-1	.	15	TRBJ2-1	TRBD2	TGCGCCAGCAGCCCTCGCGCGGGAGTCTACAATGAGCAGTTCTTC	CASSPRAGVYNEQFF